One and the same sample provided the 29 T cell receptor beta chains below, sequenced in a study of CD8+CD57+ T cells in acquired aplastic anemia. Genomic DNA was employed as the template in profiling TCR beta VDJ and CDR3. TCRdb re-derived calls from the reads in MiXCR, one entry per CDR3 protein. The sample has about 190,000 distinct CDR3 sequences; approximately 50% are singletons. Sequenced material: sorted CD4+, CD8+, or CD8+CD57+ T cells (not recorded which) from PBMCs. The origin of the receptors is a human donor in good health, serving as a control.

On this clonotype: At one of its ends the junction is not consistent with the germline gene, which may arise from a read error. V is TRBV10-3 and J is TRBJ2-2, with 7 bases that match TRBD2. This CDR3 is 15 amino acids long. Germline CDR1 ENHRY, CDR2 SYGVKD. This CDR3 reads CASSDSAGRPGELFF. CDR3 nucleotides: TGTGCCAGCAGTGACTCAGCGGGGCGACCCGGGGAGCTGTTTTTT.

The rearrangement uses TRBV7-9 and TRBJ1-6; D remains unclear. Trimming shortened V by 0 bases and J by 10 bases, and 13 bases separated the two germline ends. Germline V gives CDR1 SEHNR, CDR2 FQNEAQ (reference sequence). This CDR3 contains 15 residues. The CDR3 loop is CASSLAGSVGSPLHF. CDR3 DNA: TGTGCCAGCAGCTTAGCCGGGTCAGTGGGATCACCCCTCCACTTT.

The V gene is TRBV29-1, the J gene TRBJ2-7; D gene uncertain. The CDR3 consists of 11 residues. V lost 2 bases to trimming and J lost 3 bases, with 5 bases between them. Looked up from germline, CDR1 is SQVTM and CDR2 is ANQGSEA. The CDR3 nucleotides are TGCAGCGTTGAACTCGACTACGAGCAGTACTTC. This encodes CSVELDYEQYF.

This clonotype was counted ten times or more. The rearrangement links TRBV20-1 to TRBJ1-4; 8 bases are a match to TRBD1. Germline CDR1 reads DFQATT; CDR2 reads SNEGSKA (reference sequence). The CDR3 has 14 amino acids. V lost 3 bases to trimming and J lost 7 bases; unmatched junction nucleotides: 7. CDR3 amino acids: CSASPPGQGEKLFF. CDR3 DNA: TGCAGTGCTAGTCCTCCTGGACAGGGTGAAAAACTGTTTTTT.

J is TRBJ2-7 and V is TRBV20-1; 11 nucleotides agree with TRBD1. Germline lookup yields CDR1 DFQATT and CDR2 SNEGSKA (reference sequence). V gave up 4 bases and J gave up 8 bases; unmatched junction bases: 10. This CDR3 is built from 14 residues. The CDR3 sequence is CSATGQGARDQQYF. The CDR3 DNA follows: TGCAGTGCTACCGGACAGGGGGCGCGGGATCAGCAGTACTTC.

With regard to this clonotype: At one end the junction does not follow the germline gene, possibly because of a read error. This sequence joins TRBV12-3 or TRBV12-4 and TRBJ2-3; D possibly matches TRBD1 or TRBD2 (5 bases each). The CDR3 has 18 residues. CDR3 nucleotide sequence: TGTGCCAGCATTCTAGACCCGGGAAACCCCCTTCCCACAGGTACGCAGTATTTT. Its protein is CASILDPGNPLPTGTQYF.

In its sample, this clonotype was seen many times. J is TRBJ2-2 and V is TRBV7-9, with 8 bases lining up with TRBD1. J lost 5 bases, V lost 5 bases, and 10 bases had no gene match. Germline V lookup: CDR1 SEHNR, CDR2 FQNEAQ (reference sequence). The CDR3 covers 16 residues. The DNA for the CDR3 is TGTGCCAGCAGCGAAAGACAGGGGAAGATGACCGGGGAGCTGTTTTTT. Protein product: CASSERQGKMTGELFF.

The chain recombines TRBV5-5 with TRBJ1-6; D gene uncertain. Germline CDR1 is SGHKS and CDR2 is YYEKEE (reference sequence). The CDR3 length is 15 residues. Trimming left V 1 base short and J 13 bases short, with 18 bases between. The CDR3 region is CASSLLGPFNPPLHF. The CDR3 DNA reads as TGTGCCAGCAGCTTGCTCGGACCTTTTAATCCGCCCCTCCACTTT.

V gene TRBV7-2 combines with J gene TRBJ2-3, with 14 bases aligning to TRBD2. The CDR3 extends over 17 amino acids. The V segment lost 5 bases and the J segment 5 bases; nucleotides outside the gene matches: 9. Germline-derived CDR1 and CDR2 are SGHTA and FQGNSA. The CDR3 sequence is CASSPRLAGGGGDTQYF. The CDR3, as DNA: TGTGCCAGCAGCCCCAGACTAGCGGGGGGGGGAGGAGATACGCAGTATTTT. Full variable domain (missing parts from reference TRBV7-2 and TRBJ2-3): GAGVSQSPSNKVTEKGKDVELRCDPISGHTALYWYRQSLGQGLEFLIYFQGNSAPDKSGLPSDRFSAERTGGSVSTLTIQRTQQEDSAVYLCASSPRLAGGGGDTQYFGPGTRLTVL.

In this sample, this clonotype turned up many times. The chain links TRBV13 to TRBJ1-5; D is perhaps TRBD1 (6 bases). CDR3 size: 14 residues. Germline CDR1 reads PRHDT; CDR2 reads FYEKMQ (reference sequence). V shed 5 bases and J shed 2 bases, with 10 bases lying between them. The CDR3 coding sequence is TGTGCCAGCAGCATCCAGGGGCGCAATCAGCCCCAGCATTTT. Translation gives CASSIQGRNQPQHF.

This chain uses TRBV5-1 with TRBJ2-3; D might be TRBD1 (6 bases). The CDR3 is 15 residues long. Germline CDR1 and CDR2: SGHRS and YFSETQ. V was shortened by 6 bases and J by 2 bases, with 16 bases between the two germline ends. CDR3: CASKGRGSDTDTQYF. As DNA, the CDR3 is TGCGCCAGCAAGGGCAGGGGTAGTGACACAGATACGCAGTATTTT. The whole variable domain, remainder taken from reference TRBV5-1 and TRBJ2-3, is KAGVTQTPRYLIKTRGQQVTLSCSPISGHRSVSWYQQTPGQGLQFLFEYFSETQRNKGNFPGRFSGRQFSNSRSEMNVSTLELGDSALYLCASKGRGSDTDTQYFGPGTRLTVL.

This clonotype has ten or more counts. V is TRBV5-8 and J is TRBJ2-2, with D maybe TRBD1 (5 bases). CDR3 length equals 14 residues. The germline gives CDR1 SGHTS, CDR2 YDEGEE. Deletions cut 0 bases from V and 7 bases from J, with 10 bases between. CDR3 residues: CASSLAGSNGELFF. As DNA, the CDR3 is TGTGCCAGCAGCTTGGCAGGGTCCAACGGGGAGCTGTTTTTT.

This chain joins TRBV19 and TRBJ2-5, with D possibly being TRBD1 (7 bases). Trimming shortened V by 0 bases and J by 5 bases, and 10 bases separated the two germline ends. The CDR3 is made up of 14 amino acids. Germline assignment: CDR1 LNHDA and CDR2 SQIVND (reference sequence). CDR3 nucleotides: TGTGCCAGTAGTATAGACTCAGGGGGGGAGACCCAGTACTTC. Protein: CASSIDSGGETQYF.

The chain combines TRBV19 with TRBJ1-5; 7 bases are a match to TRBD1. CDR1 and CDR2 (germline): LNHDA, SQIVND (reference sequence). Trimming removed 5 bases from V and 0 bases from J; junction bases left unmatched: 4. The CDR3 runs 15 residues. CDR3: CASSEGQHSNQPQHF. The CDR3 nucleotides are TGTGCCAGTAGTGAGGGACAGCATAGCAATCAGCCCCAGCATTTT.

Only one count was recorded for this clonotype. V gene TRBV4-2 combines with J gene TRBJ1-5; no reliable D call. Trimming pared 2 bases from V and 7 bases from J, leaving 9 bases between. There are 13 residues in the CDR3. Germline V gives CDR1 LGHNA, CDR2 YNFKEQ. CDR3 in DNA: TGTGCCAGCAGCCAAAGGATGGACCAGCCCCAGCATTTT. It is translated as CASSQRMDQPQHF.

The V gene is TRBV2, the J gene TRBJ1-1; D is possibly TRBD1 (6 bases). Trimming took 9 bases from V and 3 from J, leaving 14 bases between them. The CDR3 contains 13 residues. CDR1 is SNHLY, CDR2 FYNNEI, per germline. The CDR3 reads CASFRGEDTEAFF. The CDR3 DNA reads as TGTGCCAGTTTCAGGGGTGAGGACACTGAAGCTTTCTTT. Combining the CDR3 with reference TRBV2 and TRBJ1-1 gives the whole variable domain EPEVTQTPSHQVTQMGQEVILRCVPISNHLYFYWYRQILGQKVEFLVSFYNNEISEKSEIFDDQFSVERPDGSNFTLKIRSTKLEDSAMYFCASFRGEDTEAFFGQGTRLTVV.

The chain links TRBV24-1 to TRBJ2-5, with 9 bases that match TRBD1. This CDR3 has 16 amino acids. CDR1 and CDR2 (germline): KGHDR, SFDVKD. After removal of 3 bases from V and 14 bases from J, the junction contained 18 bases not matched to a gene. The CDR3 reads CATSDPTQPGQGRVYF. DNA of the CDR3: TGTGCCACCAGTGATCCCACACAGCCGGGACAGGGAAGGGTATACTTC.

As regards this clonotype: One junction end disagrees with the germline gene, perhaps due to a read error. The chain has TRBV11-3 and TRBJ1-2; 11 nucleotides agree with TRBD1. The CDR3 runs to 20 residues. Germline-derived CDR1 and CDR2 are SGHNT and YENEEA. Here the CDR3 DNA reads TGTGCCAGCAGCGTAGATCCAGGGTGGGGACAGGGGGGAAGTAGTAATGGCTACACCTTC. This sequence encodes CASSVDPGWGQGGSSNGYTF.

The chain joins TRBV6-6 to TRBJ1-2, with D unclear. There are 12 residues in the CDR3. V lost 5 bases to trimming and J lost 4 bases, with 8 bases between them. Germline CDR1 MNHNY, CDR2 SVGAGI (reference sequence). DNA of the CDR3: TGTGCCAGCAGTGCACAGATCTATGGCTACACCTTC. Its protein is CASSAQIYGYTF.

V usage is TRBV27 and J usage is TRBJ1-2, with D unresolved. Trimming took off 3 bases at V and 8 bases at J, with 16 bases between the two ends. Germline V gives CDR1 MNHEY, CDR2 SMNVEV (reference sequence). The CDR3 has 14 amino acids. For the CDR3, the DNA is TGTGCCAGCAGTTTCAGCGGGAAACTAGGAGGCTACACCTTC. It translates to CASSFSGKLGGYTF.

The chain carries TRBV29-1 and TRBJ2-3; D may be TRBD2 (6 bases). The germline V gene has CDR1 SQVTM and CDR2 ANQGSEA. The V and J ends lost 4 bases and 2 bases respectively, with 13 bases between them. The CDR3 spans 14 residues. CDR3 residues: CSVVQEGITDTQYF. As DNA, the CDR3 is TGCAGCGTTGTGCAGGAGGGGATCACAGATACGCAGTATTTT.

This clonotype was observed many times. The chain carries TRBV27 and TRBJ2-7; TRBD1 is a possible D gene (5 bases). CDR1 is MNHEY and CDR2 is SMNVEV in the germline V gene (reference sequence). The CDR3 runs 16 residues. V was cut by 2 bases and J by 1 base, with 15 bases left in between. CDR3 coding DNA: TGTGCCAGCAGTTTAAAGGCTCACTCAGGGTCCTACGAGCAGTACTTC. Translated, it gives CASSLKAHSGSYEQYF.

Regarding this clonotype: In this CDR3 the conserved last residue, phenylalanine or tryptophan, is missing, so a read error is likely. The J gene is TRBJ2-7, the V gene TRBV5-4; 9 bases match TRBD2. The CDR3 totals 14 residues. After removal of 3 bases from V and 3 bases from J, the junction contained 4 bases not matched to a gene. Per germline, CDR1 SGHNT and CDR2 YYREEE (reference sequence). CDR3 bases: TGTGCCAGCAGCTGGGCGGGGGGGCTCTACGAGCAGTACTCC. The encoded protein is CASSWAGGLYEQYS.

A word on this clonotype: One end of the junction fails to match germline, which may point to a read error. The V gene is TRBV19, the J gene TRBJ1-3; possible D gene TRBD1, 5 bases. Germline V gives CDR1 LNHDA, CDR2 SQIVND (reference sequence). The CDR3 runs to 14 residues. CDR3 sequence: CASTRGSSGNTICF. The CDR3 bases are TGTGCCAGTACGAGGGGCAGCTCTGGAAACACCATATGTTTT.

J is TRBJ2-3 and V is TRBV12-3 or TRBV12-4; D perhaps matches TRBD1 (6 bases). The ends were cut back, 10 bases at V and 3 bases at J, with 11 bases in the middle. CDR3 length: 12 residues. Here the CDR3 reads CATRGLTDTQYF. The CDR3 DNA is TGTGCCACCAGGGGCCTGACAGATACGCAGTATTTT.

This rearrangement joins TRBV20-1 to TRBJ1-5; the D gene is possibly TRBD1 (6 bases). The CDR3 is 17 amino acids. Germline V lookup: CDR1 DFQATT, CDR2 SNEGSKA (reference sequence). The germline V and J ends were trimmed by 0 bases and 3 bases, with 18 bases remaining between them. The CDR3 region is CSARDLMGATNNQPQHF. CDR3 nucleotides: TGCAGTGCTAGAGATCTGATGGGGGCGACCAACAATCAGCCCCAGCATTTT.

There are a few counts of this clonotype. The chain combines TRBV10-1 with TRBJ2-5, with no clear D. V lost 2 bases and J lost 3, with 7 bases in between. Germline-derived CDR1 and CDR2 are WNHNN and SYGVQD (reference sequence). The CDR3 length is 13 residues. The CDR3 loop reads CASSERQEETQYF. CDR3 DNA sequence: TGCGCCAGCAGTGAGCGGCAGGAAGAGACCCAGTACTTC.

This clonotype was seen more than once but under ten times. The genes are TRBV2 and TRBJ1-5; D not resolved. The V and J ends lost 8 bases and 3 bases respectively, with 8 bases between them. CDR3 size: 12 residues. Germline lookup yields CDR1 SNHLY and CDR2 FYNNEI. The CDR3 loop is CASDRPNQPQHF. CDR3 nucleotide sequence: TGTGCCAGCGATAGGCCCAATCAGCCCCAGCATTTT.

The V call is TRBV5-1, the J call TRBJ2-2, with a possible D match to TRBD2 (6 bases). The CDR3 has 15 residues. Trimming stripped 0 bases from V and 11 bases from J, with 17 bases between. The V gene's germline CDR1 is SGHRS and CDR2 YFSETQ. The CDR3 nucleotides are TGCGCCAGCAGCTTGGGCGGGGTTTATGTGGGCGAGCTGTTTTTT. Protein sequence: CASSLGGVYVGELFF.